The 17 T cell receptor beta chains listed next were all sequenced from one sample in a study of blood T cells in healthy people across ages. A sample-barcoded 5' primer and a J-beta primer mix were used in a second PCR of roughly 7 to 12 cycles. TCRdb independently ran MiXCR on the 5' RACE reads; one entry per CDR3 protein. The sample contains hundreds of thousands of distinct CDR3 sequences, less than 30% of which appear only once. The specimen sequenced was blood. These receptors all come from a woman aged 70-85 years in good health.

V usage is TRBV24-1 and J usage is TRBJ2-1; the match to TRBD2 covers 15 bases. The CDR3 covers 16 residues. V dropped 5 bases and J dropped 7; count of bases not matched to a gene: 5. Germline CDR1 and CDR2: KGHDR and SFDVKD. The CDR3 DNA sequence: TGTGCCACCAGTGGGACTAGCGGGAGGGCGTGGAATGAGCAGTTCTTC. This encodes CATSGTSGRAWNEQFF.

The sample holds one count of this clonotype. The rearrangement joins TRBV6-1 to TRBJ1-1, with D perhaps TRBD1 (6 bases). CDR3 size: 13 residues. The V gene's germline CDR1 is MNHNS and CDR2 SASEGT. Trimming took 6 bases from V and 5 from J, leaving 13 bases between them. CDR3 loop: CASRITGSTEAFF. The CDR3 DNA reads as TGTGCCAGCAGAATAACAGGGTCGACTGAAGCTTTCTTT.

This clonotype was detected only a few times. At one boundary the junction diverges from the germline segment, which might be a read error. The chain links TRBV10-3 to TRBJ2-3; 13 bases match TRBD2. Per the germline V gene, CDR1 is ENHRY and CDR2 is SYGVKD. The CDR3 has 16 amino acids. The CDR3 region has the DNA TGTGCCATCAGTGAGGGACTAGCGGGGGCCACAGATGCGCAGTATTTT. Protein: CAISEGLAGATDAQYF.

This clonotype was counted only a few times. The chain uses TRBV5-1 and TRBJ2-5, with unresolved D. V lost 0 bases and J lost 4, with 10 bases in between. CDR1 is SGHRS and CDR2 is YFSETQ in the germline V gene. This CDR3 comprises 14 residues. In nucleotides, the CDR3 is TGCGCCAGCAGCTTGGATGTCTATCCAGAGACCCAGTACTTC. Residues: CASSLDVYPETQYF.

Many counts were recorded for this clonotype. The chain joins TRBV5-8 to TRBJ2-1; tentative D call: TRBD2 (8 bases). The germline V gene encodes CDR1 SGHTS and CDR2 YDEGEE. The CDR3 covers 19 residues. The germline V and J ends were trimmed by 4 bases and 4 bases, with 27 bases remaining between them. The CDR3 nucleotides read TGTGCCAGCAGCCCGGGACAGACGTTAGCGGGATGGGGGTACAATGAGCAGTTCTTC. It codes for CASSPGQTLAGWGYNEQFF.

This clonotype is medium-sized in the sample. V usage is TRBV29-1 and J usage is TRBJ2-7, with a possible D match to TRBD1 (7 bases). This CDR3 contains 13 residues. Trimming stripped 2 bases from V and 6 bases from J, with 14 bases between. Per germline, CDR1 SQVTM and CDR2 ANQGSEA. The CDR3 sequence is CSVENRGGVEQYF. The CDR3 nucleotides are TGCAGCGTTGAAAACAGGGGAGGCGTCGAGCAGTACTTC.

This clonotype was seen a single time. CDR3 nucleotides: TGTGCCAGCGGCCCGCGGGACAAATCCTACGAGCAGTACTTC. This gives the protein CASGPRDKSYEQYF. The genes are TRBV7-8 and TRBJ2-7; D may correspond to TRBD1 or TRBD2 (6 bases each). The CDR3 consists of 14 residues. Trimming shortened V by 8 bases and J by 1 base, and 15 bases separated the two germline ends. Looked up from germline, CDR1 is SGHVS and CDR2 is FQNEAQ.

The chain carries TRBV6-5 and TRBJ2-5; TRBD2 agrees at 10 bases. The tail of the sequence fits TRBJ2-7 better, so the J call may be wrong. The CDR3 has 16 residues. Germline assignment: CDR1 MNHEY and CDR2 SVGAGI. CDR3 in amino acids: CASSSLIAGGPYEQYF. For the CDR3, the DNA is TGTGCCAGCAGTTCACTTATAGCGGGGGGACCCTACGAGCAGTACTTC.

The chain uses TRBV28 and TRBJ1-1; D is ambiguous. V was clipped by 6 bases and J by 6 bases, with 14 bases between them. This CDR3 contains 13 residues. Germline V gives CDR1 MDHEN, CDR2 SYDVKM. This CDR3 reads CASRPVSGAEAFF. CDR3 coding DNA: TGTGCCAGCAGACCAGTCTCAGGAGCTGAAGCTTTCTTT.

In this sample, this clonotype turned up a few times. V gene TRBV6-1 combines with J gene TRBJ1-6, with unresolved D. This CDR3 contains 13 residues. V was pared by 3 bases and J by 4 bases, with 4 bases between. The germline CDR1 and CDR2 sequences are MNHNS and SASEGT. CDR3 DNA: TGTGCCAGCAGTGAGAGGTATAATTCACCCCTCCACTTT. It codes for CASSERYNSPLHF.

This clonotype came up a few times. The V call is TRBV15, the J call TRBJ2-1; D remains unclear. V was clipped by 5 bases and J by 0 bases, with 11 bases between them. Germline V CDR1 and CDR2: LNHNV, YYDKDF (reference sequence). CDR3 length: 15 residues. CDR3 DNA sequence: TGTGCCACCAGCCGCATAGGTCGCTCCTACAATGAGCAGTTCTTC. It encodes CATSRIGRSYNEQFF.

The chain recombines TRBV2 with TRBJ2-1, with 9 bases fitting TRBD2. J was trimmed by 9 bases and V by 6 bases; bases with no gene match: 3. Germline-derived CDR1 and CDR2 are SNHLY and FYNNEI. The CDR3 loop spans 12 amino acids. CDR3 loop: CASSGTSTEQFF. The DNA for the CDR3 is TGTGCCAGCAGCGGGACTAGCACTGAGCAGTTCTTC.

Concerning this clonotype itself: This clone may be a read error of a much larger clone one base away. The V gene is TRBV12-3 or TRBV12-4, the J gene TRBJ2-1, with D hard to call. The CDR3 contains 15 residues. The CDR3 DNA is TGTGGCAGCAGTTTAGTACAAAGCTCCTACAATGAGCAGTTCTTC. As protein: CGSSLVQSSYNEQFF.

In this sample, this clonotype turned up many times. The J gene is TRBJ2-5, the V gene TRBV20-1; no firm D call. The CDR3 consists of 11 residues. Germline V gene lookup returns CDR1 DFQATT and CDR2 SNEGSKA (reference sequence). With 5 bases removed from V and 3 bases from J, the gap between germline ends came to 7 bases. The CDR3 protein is CSAWTKETQYF. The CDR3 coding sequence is TGCAGTGCTTGGACGAAAGAGACCCAGTACTTC.

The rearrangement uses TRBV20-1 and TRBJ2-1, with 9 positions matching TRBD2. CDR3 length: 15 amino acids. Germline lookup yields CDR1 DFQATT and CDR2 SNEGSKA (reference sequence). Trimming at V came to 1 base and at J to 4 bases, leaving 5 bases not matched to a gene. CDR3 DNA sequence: TGCAGTGCTAGAGTGGGGACTAGCATTTACAATGAGCAGTTCTTC. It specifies CSARVGTSIYNEQFF.

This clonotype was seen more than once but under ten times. The CDR3 DNA sequence: TGTGCCAGCAGCAAAGGACTAAAGGATTGCGGAGCGAGACAAGAGACCCAGTACTTC. Its protein product is CASSKGLKDCGARQETQYF. This chain uses TRBV21-1 with TRBJ2-5; the table assigns TRBD2, which was not confirmed against the DNA. TRBV21-1 is a known pseudogene. The CDR3 runs 19 residues.

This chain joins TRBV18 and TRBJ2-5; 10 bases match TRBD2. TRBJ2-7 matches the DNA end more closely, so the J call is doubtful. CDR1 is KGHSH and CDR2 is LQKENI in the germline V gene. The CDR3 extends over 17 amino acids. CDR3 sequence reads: CASSLLAGAMQLYEQYF. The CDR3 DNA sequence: TGTGCCAGCTCACTTCTAGCGGGAGCGATGCAACTCTACGAGCAGTACTTC.